This T cell receptor beta chain came from a study of spatial heterogeneity in lung cancer. Study in general: The cohort: 70 to 85 early-stage, untreated non-small cell lung cancer patients.

Every individual TCR cDNA molecule carried its own unique molecular identifier, which allowed correction of PCR and sequencing errors. MiXCR, applied by TCRdb to the 5' RACE reads, yields one record per CDR3 protein. Of roughly 120,000 distinct CDR3 sequences detected, 10% to 15% appear once; the ten largest clones hold about 15%. Time point noted: blood at routine non-recurrence follow-up after resection. Unsorted tumor, nontumor lung tissue or cryopreserved PBMC supplied the whole RNA. This clonotype was observed a handful of times. The clonotype was recovered from a male donor with early-stage non-small cell lung cancer. Sequencing used PBMCs, obtained at follow-up.

The CDR3 coding sequence is TGTGCCAGCAGCCAATGGGGCATGAGGACAGATACGCAGTATTTT. It specifies CASSQWGMRTDTQYF. J is TRBJ2-3 and V is TRBV3-1; possibly TRBD1 for D (5 bases). Germline CDR1 is LGHDT and CDR2 is YNNKEL (reference sequence). The CDR3 is made up of 15 amino acids. The V and J ends lost 2 bases and 3 bases respectively, with 12 bases between them.